This T cell receptor beta chain originates from a study of CD4 T cells in relation to SARS-CoV-2 and coronaviruses. Overall study findings and caveats: In around 67% of donors, memory CD4+ clonotypes crossrecognized SARS-CoV-2 and at least one common cold coronavirus spike.

The unexposed donors gave CD4+ T cells in about 2011-2018, prior to COVID-19. After about 10 days of culture, CD4+ T cells were isolated. Assay used: immunoSEQ multiplex PCR; TCRdb lists only in-frame clones, some missing. The sample includes 25,000 or so clones, about 77% seen only once; the top ten take about 20%. Per the germline V gene, CDR1 is SQVTM and CDR2 is ANQGSEA. The CDR3 consists of 14 residues. Note on this clone: Its antigen is unidentified. The germline gene is not matched at one end of the junction; a read error may be the cause.

The sample consisted of CD4+ T cells from PBMCs, cultured in vitro. V and J are TRBV29-1 and TRBJ2-2; the D gene is possibly TRBD2 (6 bases). This sequence originates from a human donor in good health. CDR3 sequence reads: CSVGDSNEHRGAVF. The CDR3 coding sequence is TGCAGCGTAGGGGACTCAAATGAACACCGGGGAGCTGTTTTT.